Sequencing of this T cell receptor (beta chain) was carried out in a study of molecular identifiers for immune sequencing clone quantification. This clonotype has a count of ten or more. Construction of naive CD8 libraries employed about 18,000 to 1,100,000 sorted cells together with 10%, 30% or 50% RNA. TCRdb recomputed calls from the PCR reads with MiXCR, one row per CDR3 protein. The data show hundreds of thousands of distinct CDR3 sequences, just under 20% seen once. The receptor comes from a human donor in good health. Some libraries in this study had Jurkat cell RNA spiked in. The sequencing input was naive CD8+ T cells from blood, with Jurkat cell RNA spiked in. Indicated subset: FACS-sorted CD8+CD4-CCR7+CD45RA+ naive T cells.

The CDR3 sequence is CASSLSADWTETQYF. DNA for the CDR3: TGTGCCAGCAGCTTAAGTGCGGATTGGACAGAGACCCAGTACTTC. V and J are TRBV11-2 and TRBJ2-5; D uncertain. The CDR3 totals 15 residues. Germline CDR1 reads SGHAT; CDR2 reads FQNNGV. Trimming shortened V by 2 bases and J by 4 bases, and 14 bases separated the two germline ends.